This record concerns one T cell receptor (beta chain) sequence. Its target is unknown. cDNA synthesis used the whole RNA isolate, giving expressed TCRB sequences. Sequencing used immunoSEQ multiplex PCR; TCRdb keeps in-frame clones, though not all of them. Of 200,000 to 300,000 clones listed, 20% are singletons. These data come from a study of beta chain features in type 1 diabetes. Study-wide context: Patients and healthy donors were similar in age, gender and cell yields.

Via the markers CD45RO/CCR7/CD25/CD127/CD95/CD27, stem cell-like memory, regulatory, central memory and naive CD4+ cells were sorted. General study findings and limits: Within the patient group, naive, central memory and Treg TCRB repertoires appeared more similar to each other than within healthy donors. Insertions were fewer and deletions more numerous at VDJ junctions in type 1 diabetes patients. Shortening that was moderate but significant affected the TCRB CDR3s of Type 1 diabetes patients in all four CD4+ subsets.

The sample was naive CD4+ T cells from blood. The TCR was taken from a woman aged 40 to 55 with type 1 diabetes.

CDR3 DNA: TGTGCCAGCAGCGTCAGACAGGGGGATACGCAGTATTTT. It encodes CASSVRQGDTQYF. This rearrangement joins TRBV9 to TRBJ2-3; 8 bases match TRBD1. The CDR3 loop spans 13 amino acids. V lost 2 bases, J lost 6 bases, and 2 bases stayed unmatched. Germline assignment: CDR1 SGDLS and CDR2 YYNGEE.